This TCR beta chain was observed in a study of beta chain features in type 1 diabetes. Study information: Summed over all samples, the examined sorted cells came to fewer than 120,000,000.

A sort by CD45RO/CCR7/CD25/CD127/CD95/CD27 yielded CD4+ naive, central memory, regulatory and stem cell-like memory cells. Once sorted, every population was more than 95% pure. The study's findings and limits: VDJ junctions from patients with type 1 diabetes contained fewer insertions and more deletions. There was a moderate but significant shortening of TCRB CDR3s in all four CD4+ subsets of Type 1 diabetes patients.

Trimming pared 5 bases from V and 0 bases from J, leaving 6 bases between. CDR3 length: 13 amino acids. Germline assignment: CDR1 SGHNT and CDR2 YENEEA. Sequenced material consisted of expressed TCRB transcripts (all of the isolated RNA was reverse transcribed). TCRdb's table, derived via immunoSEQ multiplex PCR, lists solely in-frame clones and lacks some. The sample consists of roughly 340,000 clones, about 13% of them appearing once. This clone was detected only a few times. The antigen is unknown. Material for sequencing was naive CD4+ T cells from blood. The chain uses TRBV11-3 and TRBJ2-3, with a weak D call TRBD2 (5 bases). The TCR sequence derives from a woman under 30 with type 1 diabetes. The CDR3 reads CASSPGSTDTQYF. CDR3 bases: TGTGCCAGCAGCCCGGGAAGCACAGATACGCAGTATTTT.